This entry is about one TCR beta chain. Alpha and beta chains were covered, as first-strand cDNA relied on TRAV- and TRBV-specific primers. Both a constant-region primer and a V-primer adapter served to amplify TCRs across about 20 PCR cycles. TCRdb processed the reads anew with MiXCR; each CDR3 protein has one entry. Among 11,000 to 15,000 distinct CDR3 sequences listed, around 50% were seen once. The data belong to a study of low-dose radiotherapy and immunotherapy resistance in tumors. Study information: With cycle 1 day 1 as the start, patients took oral aspirin 300 mg daily for four cycles.

Inclusion covered patients whose advanced solid tumors lacked tumor-infiltrating lymphocytes. The sequence derives from a human donor with advanced metastatic prostate, ovarian, gallbladder or colorectal cancer (not recorded which). This table probably holds off-target reads from a library built for another chain.

In DNA, the CDR3 is TGTGCCAGCAGCCCAGGGGTGGGGGGGATAGATGAAAAACTGTTTTTT. Translating it yields CASSPGVGGIDEKLFF. This chain joins TRBV12-3 or TRBV12-4 and TRBJ1-4, with D perhaps TRBD1 (6 bases). The CDR3 totals 16 residues. The germline V and J ends were trimmed by 6 bases and 6 bases, with 20 bases remaining between them.